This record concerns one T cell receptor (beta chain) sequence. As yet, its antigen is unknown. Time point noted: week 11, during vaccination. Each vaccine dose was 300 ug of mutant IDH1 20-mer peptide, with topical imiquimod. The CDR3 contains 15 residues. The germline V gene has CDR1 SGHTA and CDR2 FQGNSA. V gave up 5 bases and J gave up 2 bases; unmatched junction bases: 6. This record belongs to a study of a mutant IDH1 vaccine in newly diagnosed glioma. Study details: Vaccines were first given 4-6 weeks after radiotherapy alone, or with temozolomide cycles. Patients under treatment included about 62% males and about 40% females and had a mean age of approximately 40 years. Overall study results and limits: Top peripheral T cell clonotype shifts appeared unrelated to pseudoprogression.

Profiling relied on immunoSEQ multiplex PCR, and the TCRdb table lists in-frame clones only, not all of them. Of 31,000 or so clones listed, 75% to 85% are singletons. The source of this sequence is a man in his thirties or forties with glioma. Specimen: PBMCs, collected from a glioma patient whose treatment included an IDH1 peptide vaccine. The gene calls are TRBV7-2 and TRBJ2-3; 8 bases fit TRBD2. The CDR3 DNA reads TGTGCCAGCAGCCTTAGCGGGGTGGTCACAGATACGCAGTATTTT. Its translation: CASSLSGVVTDTQYF.